Following are 17 T cell receptor beta chains from one sample sequenced in a study of shared clonotypes between healthy human individuals. TCRdb's copy holds only in-frame clones and misses some; the assay was immunoSEQ multiplex PCR. The sample lists around 2.3 million clones, approximately 94% occurring once. Material: naive CD4+ T cells sorted from blood. Specified subset: CD45RA+ positively selected. The receptors come from a man younger than 35 in good health.

This chain uses TRBV6-5 with TRBJ1-4; no definite D call. Per the germline V gene, CDR1 is MNHEY and CDR2 is SVGAGI. This CDR3 region has 16 residues. V was pared by 0 bases and J by 0 bases, with 8 bases between. For the CDR3, the DNA is TGTGCCAGCAGTTACTCCCCTGCCTCAACTAATGAAAAACTGTTTTTT. Residues: CASSYSPASTNEKLFF.

V is TRBV9 and J is TRBJ2-7; 8 bases map to TRBD2. The CDR3 runs to 15 residues. Germline V gene lookup returns CDR1 SGDLS and CDR2 YYNGEE. V shed 2 bases and J 0 bases; nucleotides not matched to a gene: 4. CDR3 sequence reads: CASSVTGGGSYEQYF. CDR3 DNA sequence: TGTGCCAGCAGCGTGACGGGAGGGGGCTCCTACGAGCAGTACTTC.

V usage is TRBV7-9 and J usage is TRBJ1-2; unclear D gene. Germline CDR1 is SEHNR and CDR2 is FQNEAQ (reference sequence). This CDR3 spans 14 amino acids. Trimming cost V 2 bases and J 4 bases, with 11 bases left between them. DNA for the CDR3: TGTGCCAGCAGCTTATTTGCAGATACCTATGGCTACACCTTC. Its protein product is CASSLFADTYGYTF.

The chain has TRBV7-2 and TRBJ2-7; TRBD2 aligns across 13 bases. CDR3 length equals 15 residues. V shed 8 bases and J 6 bases; nucleotides not matched to a gene: 10. Germline CDR1 is SGHTA and CDR2 is FQGNSA. In DNA, the CDR3 is TGTGCCAGCGTTGGACTAGCGGGAGTCTTATCCGAGCAGTACTTC. Translating it yields CASVGLAGVLSEQYF.

This rearrangement joins TRBV5-4 to TRBJ1-6, with unresolved D. V dropped 2 bases and J dropped 3 bases, with 12 bases sitting between them. The CDR3 is 16 amino acids. Germline CDR1 reads SGHNT; CDR2 reads YYREEE (reference sequence). CDR3 protein: CASSFEGSNYNSPLHF. The CDR3 bases are TGTGCCAGCAGCTTCGAGGGATCAAACTATAATTCACCCCTCCACTTT.

J is TRBJ1-5 and V is TRBV28; 7 bases fit TRBD1. This CDR3 is 15 amino acids long. From germline, CDR1 is MDHEN and CDR2 SYDVKM. V shed 5 bases, J shed 5 bases, and the junction held 9 bases outside the gene matches. Here the CDR3 DNA reads TGTGCCAGCAGTCTTACAGGGGTAGGGGATCAGCCCCAGCATTTT. Its protein product is CASSLTGVGDQPQHF.

The chain has TRBV7-9 and TRBJ1-1; 8 bases line up with TRBD1. The J segment lost 4 bases and the V segment lost 5 bases, leaving 9 bases of the junction unmatched. CDR3 length equals 15 residues. The germline V gene has CDR1 SEHNR and CDR2 FQNEAQ (reference sequence). CDR3 sequence: CASSPRAGGITEAFF. In DNA, the CDR3 is TGTGCCAGCAGCCCCCGGGCAGGGGGCATCACTGAAGCTTTCTTT.

This clone was seen only once. The chain recombines TRBV7-9 with TRBJ2-7; possibly TRBD1 or TRBD2 for D (5 bases each). The CDR3 is 16 amino acids. Germline CDR1 and CDR2: SEHNR and FQNEAQ (reference sequence). V dropped 2 bases and J dropped 1 base, with 15 bases sitting between them. The CDR3 region is CASSLLSWDGSYEQYF. The DNA for the CDR3 is TGTGCCAGCAGCTTACTATCATGGGACGGATCCTACGAGCAGTACTTC.

This clone has a single count. The V and J genes are TRBV6-1 and TRBJ2-7; the D gene is possibly TRBD1 (5 bases). Germline V gene data show CDR1 as MNHNS and CDR2 as SASEGT. This CDR3 has 13 amino acids. V shed 4 bases and J shed 7 bases, with 14 bases lying between them. The CDR3 sequence: CASSAPSKGEQYF. The CDR3 nucleotides are TGTGCCAGCAGTGCCCCCTCAAAGGGGGAGCAGTACTTC.

The chain has TRBV6-1 and TRBJ1-1, with D perhaps matching TRBD1 (5 bases). V was clipped by 3 bases and J by 7 bases, with 21 bases between them. This CDR3 has 16 residues. CDR1 and CDR2 (germline): MNHNS, SASEGT. CDR3 nucleotide sequence: TGTGCCAGCAGTGATTTCCGTTTAGGCAGGGATCTTGAAGCTTTCTTT. Encoded protein: CASSDFRLGRDLEAFF.

The gene calls are TRBV5-6 and TRBJ1-2, with TRBD1 identical over 9 bases. This CDR3 contains 14 residues. J lost 5 bases, V lost 4 bases, and 6 bases had no gene match. Looked up from germline, CDR1 is SGHDT and CDR2 is YYEEEE. The CDR3 DNA reads TGTGCCAGCAGCGTTGACAGGGGGTGGTATGGCTACACCTTC. Translating gives CASSVDRGWYGYTF. Full variable domain (rest looked up from reference TRBV5-6 and TRBJ1-2): DAGVTQSPTHLIKTRGQQVTLRCSPKSGHDTVSWYQQALGQGPQFIFQYYEEEERQRGNFPDRFSGHQFPNYSSELNVNALLLGDSALYLCASSVDRGWYGYTFGSGTRLTVV.

This chain uses TRBV15 with TRBJ1-2; D might be TRBD1 (6 bases). V was pared by 1 base and J by 0 bases, with 9 bases between. In germline, CDR1 is LNHNV, CDR2 YYDKDF (reference sequence). The CDR3 covers 15 residues. CDR3 coding DNA: TGTGCCACCAGCAGAGGACAGGAAGCTAACTATGGCTACACCTTC. Residues: CATSRGQEANYGYTF.

The genes are TRBV7-2 and TRBJ1-6, with D uncertain. This CDR3 is built from 16 residues. Per the germline V gene, CDR1 is SGHTA and CDR2 is FQGNSA. V was cut by 0 bases and J by 2 bases, with 8 bases left in between. The CDR3, as DNA: TGTGCCAGCAGCTTAGCATTGACCGCCTATAATTCACCCCTCCACTTT. This encodes CASSLALTAYNSPLHF.

The rearrangement links TRBV6-1 to TRBJ1-5; D ambiguous. CDR1 and CDR2 from the germline V gene are MNHNS and SASEGT. The V and J ends lost 6 bases and 1 base respectively, with 7 bases between them. This CDR3 contains 13 residues. The CDR3 DNA reads as TGTGCCAGCAGCCATATAAGCAATCAGCCCCAGCATTTT. This encodes CASSHISNQPQHF.

The rearrangement uses TRBV21-1 and TRBJ1-3; the table's D call of TRBD1 was not tested on the DNA. TRBV21-1 is given as a pseudogene. The CDR3 spans 13 residues. The CDR3 spells CASSILGQNTIYF. The DNA of the CDR3 is TGTGCCAGCAGTATTCTCGGACAAAACACCATATATTTT.

The J gene is TRBJ1-5, the V gene TRBV7-4, with TRBD1 matching 10 bases. The germline V gene encodes CDR1 SGHVT and CDR2 SQSDAQ. With V trimmed by 1 base and J by 3 bases, 6 bases remained unmatched. The CDR3 runs 17 residues. CDR3 region: CASSLEGTGVVNQPQHF. CDR3 DNA: TGTGCCAGCAGCTTAGAGGGGACAGGGGTGGTCAATCAGCCCCAGCATTTT. Full variable domain (remainder filled in from reference TRBV7-4 and TRBJ1-5): GAGVSQSPRYKVAKRGRDVALRCDSISGHVTLYWYRQTLGQGSEVLTYSQSDAQRDKSGRPSGRFSAERPERSVSTLKIQRTEQGDSAVYLCASSLEGTGVVNQPQHFGDGTRLSIL.

The rearrangement links TRBV30 to TRBJ1-2; D may be TRBD1 (6 bases). V lost 5 bases and J 2 bases, leaving 12 bases between the germline ends. Germline V lookup: CDR1 GTSNPN, CDR2 SVGIG (reference sequence). This CDR3 spans 13 amino acids. CDR3 coding DNA: TGTGCCTGGGAACGGGACATGAACTATGGCTACACCTTC. Its protein is CAWERDMNYGYTF. The variable domain in full, with the rest retrieved from reference TRBV30 and TRBJ1-2, is SQTIHQWPATLVQPVGSPLSLECTVEGTSNPNLYWYRQAAGRGLQLLFYSVGIGQISSEVPQNLSASRPQDRQFILSSKKLLLSDSGFYLCAWERDMNYGYTFGSGTRLTVV.